The T cell receptor (beta chain) described here comes from a study of OX40 agonist ivuxolimab in advanced cancers. Overall study findings and caveats: Fewer expanded clones were found on average in CD4+ than in CD8+ T cells.

Clones were sequenced by immunoSEQ multiplex PCR, and TCRdb holds only the in-frame ones, with some missing. The repertoire holds about 74,000 clones, with roughly 84% as singletons. Worth noting for this clone: What it binds is unknown.

CDR1 is LGHNT and CDR2 is FRNRAP in the germline V gene. The length of the CDR3 is 14 residues. Deletions cut 1 base from V and 3 bases from J, with 7 bases between. The material was CD4+ or CD8+ T cells sorted from blood, obtained in a trial of the OX40 agonist ivuxolimab. The V and J genes are TRBV12-5 and TRBJ1-5; D may be TRBD1 (5 bases). This TCR derives from an adult with an advanced solid tumor such as melanoma, head and neck, liver or kidney cancer. CDR3 in amino acids: CASGLGQFNQPQHF. The CDR3 DNA is TGTGCTAGTGGTTTGGGACAGTTCAATCAGCCCCAGCATTTT.